Below, 10 T cell receptor beta chains from the same sample are listed, as sequenced in a study of cytomegalovirus exposure and HLA in healthy donors. PCR employed 60 Vbeta and 13 Jbeta primers. The method was immunoSEQ multiplex PCR; TCRdb's version includes in-frame clones alone and lacks a portion of them. The table has 150,000 to 200,000 clones, 70% to 85% seen once; the top ten hold roughly 3.6%. Sequencing was performed on PBMCs. The receptor source for this set is a young man in good health and CMV-seropositive.

This clone appeared a single time. The chain is built from TRBV6-5 and TRBJ1-2; D unclear. The CDR3 is 12 amino acids. Deletions cut 6 bases from V and 5 bases from J, with 10 bases between. Germline CDR1 reads MNHEY; CDR2 reads SVGAGI. CDR3 sequence: CASRSVGYGYTF. In nucleotides, the CDR3 is TGTGCCAGCAGGTCCGTCGGGTATGGCTACACCTTC.

V gene TRBV7-9 combines with J gene TRBJ1-6, with D uncertain. CDR3 size: 9 residues. V was trimmed by 11 bases and J by 9 bases, leaving 5 bases between them. CDR1 and CDR2 (germline): SEHNR, FQNEAQ (reference sequence). CDR3 amino acids: CAVSSPLHF. In nucleotides, the CDR3 is TGTGCCGTGAGTTCACCCCTCCACTTT.

In its sample, this clone was seen a few times. The chain is built from TRBV5-1 and TRBJ2-3; possible D gene TRBD1, 6 bases. CDR3 length: 16 residues. With 4 bases removed from V and 0 bases from J, the gap between germline ends came to 15 bases. The germline V gene encodes CDR1 SGHRS and CDR2 YFSETQ. CDR3 sequence (DNA): TGCGCCAGCAGCCGCTCCGGACAGTCCAGCACAGATACGCAGTATTTT. It yields the protein CASSRSGQSSTDTQYF.

V and J are TRBV7-2 and TRBJ1-5; D call uncertain. Trimming removed 2 bases at V and 5 bases at J, with 7 bases between. This CDR3 contains 13 residues. Germline V gene lookup returns CDR1 SGHTA and CDR2 FQGNSA. The CDR3 here is CASSLSRDQPQHF. In nucleotides, the CDR3 is TGTGCCAGCAGCTTATCGAGGGATCAGCCCCAGCATTTT.

The chain links TRBV5-5 to TRBJ2-3; a weak D match, TRBD1 (6 bases). The CDR3 extends over 13 amino acids. V dropped 2 bases and J dropped 5 bases, with 9 bases sitting between them. Germline V CDR1 and CDR2: SGHKS, YYEKEE (reference sequence). Here the CDR3 DNA reads TGTGCCAGCAGCTTAGGACAGTTAGATACGCAGTATTTT. Encoded protein: CASSLGQLDTQYF. Full variable domain (rest looked up from reference TRBV5-5 and TRBJ2-3): DAGVTQSPTHLIKTRGQQVTLRCSPISGHKSVSWYQQVLGQGPQFIFQYYEKEERGRGNFPDRFSARQFPNYSSELNVNALLLGDSALYLCASSLGQLDTQYFGPGTRLTVL.

The chain recombines TRBV10-3 with TRBJ2-3; 8 positions agree with TRBD1. The CDR3 covers 14 residues. The J segment lost 5 bases and the V segment lost 6 bases, leaving 7 bases of the junction unmatched. CDR1 and CDR2 from the germline V gene are ENHRY and SYGVKD. The CDR3 spells CAIRNEDRGDTQYF. The CDR3 bases are TGTGCCATCAGGAACGAAGACAGGGGAGATACGCAGTATTTT.

The chain combines TRBV28 with TRBJ2-7; D gene ambiguous. Germline CDR1 MDHEN, CDR2 SYDVKM. The CDR3 extends over 11 amino acids. V was cut by 4 bases and J by 3 bases, with 4 bases left in between. The CDR3: CASSYRYEQYF. The CDR3 DNA follows: TGTGCCAGCAGTTATCGCTACGAGCAGTACTTC.

The chain recombines TRBV2 with TRBJ1-2; 12 bases map to TRBD1. The CDR3 spans 15 residues. Trimming cost V 3 bases and J 8 bases; bases outside gene matches: 7. CDR1 SNHLY and CDR2 FYNNEI come from the germline V gene. Here the CDR3 DNA reads TGTGCCAGCAGTGATACGGGACAGGGGGCTGGAGGCTACACCTTC. Encoded protein: CASSDTGQGAGGYTF. The full variable domain, its missing parts supplied by reference TRBV2 and TRBJ1-2, is EPEVTQTPSHQVTQMGQEVILRCVPISNHLYFYWYRQILGQKVEFLVSFYNNEISEKSEIFDDQFSVERPDGSNFTLKIRSTKLEDSAMYFCASSDTGQGAGGYTFGSGTRLTVV.

V is TRBV6-5 and J is TRBJ2-7, with D perhaps TRBD1 (6 bases). The V gene's germline CDR1 is MNHEY and CDR2 SVGAGI. The CDR3 has 11 amino acids. Trimming took 6 bases from V and 12 from J, leaving 15 bases between them. The CDR3 bases are TGTGCCAGCAGCCTGGGACAAAAAATGTACTTC. This translates into CASSLGQKMYF.

The genes are TRBV29-1 and TRBJ2-3; 9 positions agree with TRBD1. The trim removed 5 bases at V and 1 base at J, leaving 1 base unmatched. CDR1 and CDR2 from the germline V gene are SQVTM and ANQGSEA. The CDR3 sequence is 13 residues long. CDR3 loop: CSVRTGGTDTQYF. The CDR3, as DNA: TGCAGCGTTCGGACAGGGGGCACAGATACGCAGTATTTT.